A selection of T cell receptor beta chains follows, all from one sample in a study of shared clonotypes between healthy human individuals. The table came from immunoSEQ multiplex PCR; TCRdb's copy has only in-frame clones and leaves some out. There are over a million clones in the sample; around 74% occur only once, and 1.2% to 1.5% lies in the top ten. Sequenced sample: memory CD4+ T cells sorted from blood. The receptors come from a man aged 18 to 29 in good health. Both conserved end residues are part of each CDR3. A D gene is named only where the DNA matches it firmly. Clone size is stated in some rows and not others, as once, few, many or a class when expanded.

NA	NA	TRBV28	TRBJ1-1	CASSFPGGGDTEAFF	TGTGCCAGCAGTTTTCCCGGGGGAGGGGACACTGAAGCTTTCTTT
NA	NA	TRBV9	TRBJ2-2	CASSVFAGGNTGELFF	TGTGCCAGCAGCGTATTTGCTGGGGGGAACACCGGGGAGCTGTTTTTT
NA	once	TRBV5-5	TRBJ1-1	CASSSLVGVGEAFF	TGTGCCAGCAGCTCGTTGGTGGGGGTTGGCGAAGCTTTCTTT
NA	NA	TRBV18	TRBJ1-6	CASSPMPSPNSPLHF	TGTGCCAGCTCACCCATGCCCAGCCCAAATTCACCCCTCCACTTT
NA	NA	TRBV5-1	TRBJ2-6	CASGSGGANVLTF	TGCGCCAGCGGGAGTGGTGGGGCCAACGTCCTGACTTTC
NA	NA	TRBV18	TRBJ1-3	CASSPRVTTGGNTIYF	TGTGCCAGCTCACCGAGGGTAACGACGGGTGGAAACACCATATATTTT
TRBD1	NA	TRBV5-8	TRBJ1-6	CASRRGRGESPLHF	TGTGCCAGCAGGAGGGGGCGCGGGGAATCACCCCTCCACTTT
NA	NA	TRBV28	TRBJ1-6	CASRPGTSSYNSPLHF	TGTGCCAGCAGACCGGGCACGAGCTCCTATAATTCACCCCTCCACTTT
NA	NA	TRBV10-3	TRBJ1-1	CAIRTAMNTEAFF	TGTGCCATCCGGACAGCAATGAACACTGAAGCTTTCTTT
TRBD1	NA	TRBV7-2	TRBJ1-6	CASSAQTGHNSPLHF	TGTGCCAGCAGCGCCCAGACAGGGCATAATTCACCCCTCCACTTT